This TCR beta chain was captured by sequencing in a study of Ad26.COV2.S vaccination and SARS-CoV-2 variants. The sample's treatment: 15 to 20 received Ad26.COV2.S at low or high dose, single or two shots; about 5 received placebo; per-sample allocation not given. Collection of samples fell on day 63 after the first vaccine or placebo injection. The CDR3 consists of 15 residues. V was pared by 5 bases and J by 1 base, with 5 bases of the junction left unmatched. CDR1 is SNHLY, CDR2 FYNNEI, per germline. Produced via immunoSEQ multiplex PCR; TCRdb's table is partial and in-frame only. The sample includes 350,000 to 550,000 clones, 89% seen only once; the top ten take roughly 2.5%.

The sequence was obtained from a person aged 18-60 years who received the Ad26.COV2.S COVID-19 vaccine or a placebo. V is TRBV2 and J is TRBJ2-3; 8 bases are shared with TRBD2. Here the sequenced sample was peripheral blood, taken in a trial of Ad26.COV2.S vaccine versus placebo. The CDR3 spells CASSLRGVGTDTQYF. CDR3 DNA: TGTGCCAGCAGTCTGCGGGGGGTTGGCACAGATACGCAGTATTTT. The full variable domain, rest sourced from reference TRBV2 and TRBJ2-3, is EPEVTQTPSHQVTQMGQEVILRCVPISNHLYFYWYRQILGQKVEFLVSFYNNEISEKSEIFDDQFSVERPDGSNFTLKIRSTKLEDSAMYFCASSLRGVGTDTQYFGPGTRLTVL.